This TCR beta chain is drawn from a study of T-cell reconstitution after alpha-beta-depleted transplantation in children. Findings of the study overall: High day-60 TCRbeta diversity in some patients came from surviving recipient T cells and thymic progenitors. T-cell numbers and diversity one year post-transplant derived largely from freshly generated T cells. The study reportedly traced alpha-beta T cells about two months after transplant to several hundred expanded graft clones.

A library of TCRbeta sequences, prepared with unique molecular identifiers, was generated. MiXCR, applied by TCRdb to the PCR reads, yields one record per CDR3 protein. The data hold 500,000 to 650,000 distinct CDR3 sequences, with 10% to 15% observed a single time. The CDR3 runs to 14 residues. V shed 5 bases and J 0 bases; nucleotides not matched to a gene: 7. Germline lookup yields CDR1 DFQATT and CDR2 SNEGSKA (reference sequence). This clonotype was observed a few times. Its specificity is not known. The gene calls are TRBV20-1 and TRBJ2-7; the match to TRBD1 covers 7 bases. This TCR was sampled from a male patient under 18 who had a stem cell transplant for acute myeloid leukemia, so the T cells may come from the graft donor. The source was PBMCs, mostly from graft donor cells, collected 360 days after TCRalphabeta/CD19-depleted stem cell transplant. DNA of the CDR3: TGCAGTGCTGCTCCGGGACAGTCCTCCTACGAGCAGTACTTC. This encodes CSAAPGQSSYEQYF.